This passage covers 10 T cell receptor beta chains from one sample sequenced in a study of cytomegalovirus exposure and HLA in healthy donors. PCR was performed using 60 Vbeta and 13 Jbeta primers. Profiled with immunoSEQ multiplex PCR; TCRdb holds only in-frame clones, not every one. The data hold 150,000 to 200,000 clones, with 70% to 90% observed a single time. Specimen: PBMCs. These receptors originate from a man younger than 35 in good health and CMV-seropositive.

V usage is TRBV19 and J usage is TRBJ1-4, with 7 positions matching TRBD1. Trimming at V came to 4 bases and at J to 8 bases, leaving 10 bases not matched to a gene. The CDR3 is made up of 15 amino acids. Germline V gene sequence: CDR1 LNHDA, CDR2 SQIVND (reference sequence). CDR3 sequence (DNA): TGTGCCAGTAGTACCGTCATGACAGGGAACGAAAAACTGTTTTTT. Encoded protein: CASSTVMTGNEKLFF.

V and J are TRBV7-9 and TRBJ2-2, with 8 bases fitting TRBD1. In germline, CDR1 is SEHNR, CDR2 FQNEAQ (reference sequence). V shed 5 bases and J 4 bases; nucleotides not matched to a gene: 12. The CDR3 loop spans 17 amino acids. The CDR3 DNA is TGTGCCAGCAGCCCGCGGACAGGGTTGGATCTCACCGGGGAGCTGTTTTTT. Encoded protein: CASSPRTGLDLTGELFF.

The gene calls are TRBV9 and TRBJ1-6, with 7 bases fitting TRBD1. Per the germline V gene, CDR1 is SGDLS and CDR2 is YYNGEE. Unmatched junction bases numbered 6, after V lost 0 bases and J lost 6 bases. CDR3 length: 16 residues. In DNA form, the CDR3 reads TGTGCCAGCAGCGTAGAGGTAGGGGGCCTTAATTCACCCCTCCACTTT. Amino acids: CASSVEVGGLNSPLHF.

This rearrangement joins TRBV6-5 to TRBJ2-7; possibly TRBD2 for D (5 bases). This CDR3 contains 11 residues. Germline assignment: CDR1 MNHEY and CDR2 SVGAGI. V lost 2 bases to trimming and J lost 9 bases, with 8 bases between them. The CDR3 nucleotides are TGTGCCAGCAGTTACAGCGGTGGGCAGTACTTC. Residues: CASSYSGGQYF.

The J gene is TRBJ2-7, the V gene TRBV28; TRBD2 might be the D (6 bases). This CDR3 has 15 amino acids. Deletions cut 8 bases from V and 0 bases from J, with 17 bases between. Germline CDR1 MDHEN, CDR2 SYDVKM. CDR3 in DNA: TGTGCCAGCTATCCTGGAGGGTTCAGCTCCTACGAGCAGTACTTC. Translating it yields CASYPGGFSSYEQYF.

CDR3: CAWSPPLGTGGGYTF. The CDR3 coding sequence is TGTGCCTGGAGTCCTCCCTTAGGGACAGGTGGTGGCTACACCTTC. The chain combines TRBV30 with TRBJ1-2, with 8 bases lining up with TRBD1. The CDR3 totals 15 residues. The V and J ends lost 2 bases and 7 bases, in that order; junction bases with no gene match: 12. From germline, CDR1 is GTSNPN and CDR2 SVGIG (reference sequence).

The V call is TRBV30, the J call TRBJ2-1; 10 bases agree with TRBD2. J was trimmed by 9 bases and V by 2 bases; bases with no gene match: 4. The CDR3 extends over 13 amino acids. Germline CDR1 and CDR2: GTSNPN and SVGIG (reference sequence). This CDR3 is CAWSSGGVGEQFF. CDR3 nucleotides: TGTGCCTGGAGTAGCGGGGGGGTTGGTGAGCAGTTCTTC.

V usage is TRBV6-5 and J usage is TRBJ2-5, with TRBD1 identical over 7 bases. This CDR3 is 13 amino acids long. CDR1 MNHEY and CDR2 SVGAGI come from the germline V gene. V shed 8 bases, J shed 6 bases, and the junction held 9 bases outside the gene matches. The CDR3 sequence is CASVGQTSKTQYF. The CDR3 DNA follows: TGTGCCAGCGTGGGACAGACCTCGAAGACCCAGTACTTC.

The DNA of the CDR3 is TGTGCCAGCAGTTACTCAGCGGGGGACTCACCCCTCCACTTT. This codes for CASSYSAGDSPLHF. This rearrangement joins TRBV6-6 to TRBJ1-6, with D possibly matching TRBD1 (5 bases). The CDR3 consists of 14 residues. V lost 0 bases and J lost 10, with 10 bases in between. The germline gives CDR1 MNHNY, CDR2 SVGAGI (reference sequence).

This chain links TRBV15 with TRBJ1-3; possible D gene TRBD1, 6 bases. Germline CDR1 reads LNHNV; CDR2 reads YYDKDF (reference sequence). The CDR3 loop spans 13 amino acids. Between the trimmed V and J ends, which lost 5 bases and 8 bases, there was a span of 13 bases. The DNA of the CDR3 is TGTGCCACCAGCGAGGGGGAAGGATACACCATATATTTT. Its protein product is CATSEGEGYTIYF.